This T cell receptor beta chain originates from a study of T cell responses to AZD1222 COVID-19 vaccine. Overall study context: Recipients boosted at about 4 weeks or about 12 weeks are pooled.

Trimming at V came to 4 bases and at J to 3 bases, leaving 1 base not matched to a gene. The CDR3 is 13 residues long. Germline loops: CDR1 ENHRY, CDR2 SYGVKD. Only in-frame clones appear in the TCRdb table, and some are missing; sequencing was by immunoSEQ multiplex PCR. This sample has some 130,000 clones; 75% to 95% occur once, and the top ten carry 2.5% to 3.5%. This clone was observed a single time. V usage is TRBV10-3 and J usage is TRBJ2-3; 7 nucleotides agree with TRBD2. Source: peripheral blood, taken on day 0 of AZD1222 vaccination. The clonotype comes from an adult in good health. CDR3 protein: CAISGTRTDTQYF. CDR3 DNA sequence: TGTGCCATCAGTGGGACTAGAACAGATACGCAGTATTTT.